This T cell receptor beta chain was documented in a study of OX40 agonist ivuxolimab in advanced cancers. For the study at large: Dose-escalation cases comprised hepatocellular carcinoma, melanoma, renal cell or head and neck cancer.

From germline, CDR1 is SGHDN and CDR2 FVKESK. The CDR3 contains 14 residues. The trim removed 1 base at V and 4 bases at J, leaving 1 base unmatched. Patients had blood sampled at baseline and again on cycle 4 day 1 and cycle 7 day 1. As regards this clone: Its antigen is as yet unknown.

Study results and limitations: There was clonal expansion of CD4+ and CD8+ blood T cells by week 6 at 0.1 to 3.0 mg/kg.

Measured with immunoSEQ multiplex PCR; TCRdb has only the in-frame clones, and not every one. Among tens of thousands of clones listed, about nine tenths were seen once. Specimen: CD4+ or CD8+ T cells sorted from blood, collected in a trial of the OX40 agonist ivuxolimab. This clonotype was sampled from an adult with an advanced solid tumor such as melanoma, head and neck, liver or kidney cancer. The V gene is TRBV14, the J gene TRBJ1-2, with 9 positions matching TRBD1. CDR3 nucleotide sequence: TGTGCCAGCAGCCAAGTGGACAGGGGCTATGGCTACACCTTC. It yields the protein CASSQVDRGYGYTF.